These T cell receptor beta chains were read from a single sample in a study of T-cell memory formation after mild COVID-19. TCRdb passed the 5' RACE reads through MiXCR, listing each CDR3 protein once. Of roughly 510,000 distinct CDR3 sequences listed, 15% to 20% were seen once; the top ten hold approximately 8.1%. The source material was PBMCs or a T cell subset sorted from them (not recorded which). The receptors stem from an adult woman who had mild COVID-19 (a few samples of this study predate the infection). Cell type and time point are not known. CDR3s include the opening cysteine and the closing phenylalanine or tryptophan. D genes are given only for firm matches. The listing skips clone size in some rows; elsewhere it reads once, few, many or a size class.

TRBV24-1	few	14	TRBJ1-1	TRBD1	TGTGCCACCACCGAGGGAGACAGGGGCACTGAAGCTTTCTTT	CATTEGDRGTEAFF
TRBV6-5	few	14	TRBJ2-7	.	TGTGCCAGCAGTAAAGAACGAAAGGGGTTCGAGCAGTACTTC	CASSKERKGFEQYF
TRBV15	.	13	TRBJ1-1	.	TGTGCCACCAGCAGAGTGGGGAACACTGAAGCTTTCTTT	CATSRVGNTEAFF
TRBV6-6	.	20	TRBJ2-6	TRBD1	TGTGCCAGCAGTTACCCGAGCGTACAGGGGCGAGCGGCTGGGGCCAACGTCCTGACTTTC	CASSYPSVQGRAAGANVLTF
TRBV29-1	many	12	TRBJ2-1	TRBD1	TGCAGCGCCCCACAGGGGGCACGCGAGCAGTTCTTC	CSAPQGAREQFF
TRBV6-2/TRBV6-3	.	15	TRBJ1-6	.	TGTGCCAGCAGTTACTCCGCGCAGGGTGGTTCACCCCTCCACTTT	CASSYSAQGGSPLHF
TRBV30	few	14	TRBJ2-7	TRBD1	TGTGCCTGGGACCTCGGGGGACAGGCCTCGGAGCAGTACTTC	CAWDLGGQASEQYF
TRBV12-3/TRBV12-4	.	13	TRBJ2-7	.	TGTGCCAGCAGCCCCGGGACCCCGCCCGAGCAGTACTTC	CASSPGTPPEQYF
TRBV3-1	.	14	TRBJ2-5	.	TGTGCCAGCAGCCACTCGGCCCCTGGCGGGACCCAGTACTTC	CASSHSAPGGTQYF
TRBV4-1	.	16	TRBJ2-1	.	TGCGCCAGCAGCCAACCCTTGATGACAGCTGGCAATGAGCAGTTCTTC	CASSQPLMTAGNEQFF
TRBV12-3/TRBV12-4	few	12	TRBJ1-3	.	TGTGCCAGCAGTTTTTGGGAAAACACCATATATTTT	CASSFWENTIYF
TRBV11-2	few	15	TRBJ1-2	.	TGTGCCAGCAGCTTAGATCCCCCCGTTGGCTATGGCTACACCTTC	CASSLDPPVGYGYTF
TRBV18	.	13	TRBJ2-4	TRBD2	TGTGCCAGCTCACCTCCGGGGGGGGCCGAGTTCTACTTC	CASSPPGGAEFYF
TRBV21-1	once	15	TRBJ2-7	.	TGTGCCTTCTACTCACCTCTAGCGGACTCCTACGAGCAGTACTTC	CAFYSPLADSYEQYF
TRBV18	.	16	TRBJ2-5	TRBD2	TGTGCCAGCTCACGCAAGACTAGCGGGGTTGGGGAGACCCAGTACTTC	CASSRKTSGVGETQYF
TRBV2	few	13	TRBJ1-5	.	TGTGCCAGCAGTGACAGGGAGGGTCAGCCCCAGCATTTT	CASSDREGQPQHF
TRBV5-1	few	12	TRBJ2-2	.	TGCGCCAGCAGCATGAACACCGGGGAGCTGTTTTTT	CASSMNTGELFF
TRBV7-2	.	15	TRBJ2-7	.	TGTGCCAGCAGCTTTAGCGGGCAGGGGTTTTACGAGCAGTACTTC	CASSFSGQGFYEQYF
TRBV7-2	few	15	TRBJ2-1	.	TGTGCCAGCAGCTTAGGCTATAAGACCTACAATGAGCAGTTCTTC	CASSLGYKTYNEQFF
TRBV15	few	16	TRBJ1-5	.	TGTGCCACCAGCAGAGGAGGGGTACCTAGCAATCAGCCCCAGCATTTT	CATSRGGVPSNQPQHF
TRBV7-9	few	15	TRBJ2-3	TRBD2	TGTGCCAGCAGCTCTTGGACTAGCGGCACAGATACGCAGTATTTT	CASSSWTSGTDTQYF
TRBV2	.	15	TRBJ2-2	.	TGTGCCAGCAGTCTCAGGGAGAGTAGGACCGGGGAGCTGTTTTTT	CASSLRESRTGELFF
TRBV7-9	few	14	TRBJ1-1	.	TGTGCCAGCAGGGGACCCGTTACGAACACTGAAGCTTTCTTT	CASRGPVTNTEAFF
TRBV6-2/TRBV6-3	.	16	TRBJ2-2	TRBD2	TGTGCCAGCACCATACTGGGGACTAGCGGGACCGGGGAGCTGTTTTTT	CASTILGTSGTGELFF
TRBV27	.	18	TRBJ1-5	.	TGTGCCAGCAGTTTTCAGCCACTTCCCGACAGTCGCAATCAGCCCCAGCATTTT	CASSFQPLPDSRNQPQHF
TRBV7-9	few	14	TRBJ1-1	.	TGTGCCAGCAGCTTTATGGCCCACCGCGCTGAAGCTTTCTTT	CASSFMAHRAEAFF
TRBV3-1	few	13	TRBJ1-2	.	TGTGCCAGCAGCCAGCGCGACAGTACTGGCTACACCTTC	CASSQRDSTGYTF
TRBV20-1	.	13	TRBJ1-5	.	TGCAGTGCCCGGGGACGGGGCAATCAGCCCCAGCATTTT	CSARGRGNQPQHF
TRBV6-5	few	13	TRBJ1-1	.	TGTGCCAGCAGTTACGAGGCAGGTAGTGAAGCTTTCTTT	CASSYEAGSEAFF
TRBV19	.	15	TRBJ1-5	TRBD1	TGTGCCAGTAGTAGACAGGGGCGCAGCAATCAGCCCCAGCATTTT	CASSRQGRSNQPQHF
TRBV5-1	few	17	TRBJ2-3	TRBD2	TGCGCCAGCAGCCGAGGGGCAGCGGGGGCTGGGACAGATACGCAGTATTTT	CASSRGAAGAGTDTQYF
TRBV6-6	few	17	TRBJ1-5	.	TGTGCCAGCAGTTACTCGAGCGACGGATATAGCAATCAGCCCCAGCATTTT	CASSYSSDGYSNQPQHF
TRBV5-1	.	15	TRBJ1-6	.	TGCGCCAGCAGCACGGTCGGGAGGGATAATTCACCCCTCCACTTT	CASSTVGRDNSPLHF
TRBV5-1	few	16	TRBJ2-7	TRBD1	TGCGCCAGCAGCTTGGCCGCGGACAGGGGGAACGACGAGCAGTACTTC	CASSLAADRGNDEQYF
TRBV5-1	few	16	TRBJ1-1	TRBD1	TGCGCCAGCAGCTTCAGGGGGCTTATGTCTAACACTGAAGCTTTCTTT	CASSFRGLMSNTEAFF
TRBV5-1	.	14	TRBJ2-1	.	TGCGCCAGCAGCCCTATAAGTTCTTCCAATGAGCAGTTCTTC	CASSPISSSNEQFF
TRBV25-1	few	11	TRBJ2-2	.	TGTGCCAGCACCTGGAGCGGGGAGCTGTTTTTT	CASTWSGELFF
TRBV2	.	13	TRBJ2-6	.	TGTGCCAGCAGCAACCCTGGGGCCAACGTCCTGACTTTC	CASSNPGANVLTF
TRBV20-1	few	12	TRBJ2-7	.	TGCAGTGCTAGAGATCTGGGGATAGAGCAGTACTTC	CSARDLGIEQYF
TRBV3-1	many	15	TRBJ2-2	.	TGTGCCAGCAGCCAAGATGGCAGGAACACCGGGGAGCTGTTTTTT	CASSQDGRNTGELFF
TRBV7-6	few	17	TRBJ1-1	.	TGTGCCAGCAGCTTACTGAGCGCGGGGGTTATGAACACTGAAGCTTTCTTT	CASSLLSAGVMNTEAFF